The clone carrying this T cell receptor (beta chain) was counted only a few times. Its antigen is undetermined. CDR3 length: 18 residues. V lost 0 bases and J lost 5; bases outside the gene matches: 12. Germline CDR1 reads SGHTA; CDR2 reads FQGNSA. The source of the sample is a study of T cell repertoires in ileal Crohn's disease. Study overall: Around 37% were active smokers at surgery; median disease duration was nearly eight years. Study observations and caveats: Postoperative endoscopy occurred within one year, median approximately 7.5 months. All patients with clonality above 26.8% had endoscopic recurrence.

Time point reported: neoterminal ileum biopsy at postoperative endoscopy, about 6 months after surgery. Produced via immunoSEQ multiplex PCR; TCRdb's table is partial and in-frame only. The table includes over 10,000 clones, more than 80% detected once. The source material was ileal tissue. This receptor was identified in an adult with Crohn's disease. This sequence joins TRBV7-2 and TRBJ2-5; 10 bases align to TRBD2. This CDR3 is CASSLAVRSSGGGETQYF. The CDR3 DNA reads TGTGCCAGCAGCTTAGCGGTGCGGTCGAGCGGGGGGGGCGAGACCCAGTACTTC.